The clone carrying this TCR beta chain is medium-sized within its sample. Its cognate antigen is unknown. V was pared by 4 bases and J by 15 bases, with 6 bases of the junction left unmatched. Per the germline V gene, CDR1 is MDHEN and CDR2 is SYDVKM. The CDR3 covers 12 residues. This sample was taken from a study of spatial heterogeneity in lung cancer. Turning to the study itself: Beta-chain sequences consistently outnumbered alpha-chain sequences in detection.

The time point denotes: sample taken at primary tumor resection. Donors were roughly 70 untreated early-stage non-small cell lung cancer patients. Study findings and constraints: It was found that expanded intratumoral alpha and beta TCR counts tracked tumor mutation counts. The estimate shows that only about 7% of tumor T cells were covered for alpha and 12% to 15% for beta chains.

TCRdb analysed the 5' RACE reads with MiXCR anew, one entry per CDR3 protein. The data contain some 6,000 distinct CDR3 sequences, approximately 6.3% of them singletons. The sequence came from a male donor with early-stage non-small cell lung cancer. The sequenced sample was lung tumor tissue, obtained at surgery. The chain couples TRBV28 to TRBJ2-4, with TRBD1 matching over 10 bases. CDR3 sequence reads: CASSSRTGGGYF. In DNA form, the CDR3 reads TGTGCCAGCAGTTCAAGGACAGGGGGTGGGTACTTC.